The 20 T cell receptor beta chains in this list originate from one sample, sequenced in a study of cytomegalovirus exposure and HLA in healthy donors. The PCR made use of 60 Vbeta and 13 Jbeta primers. Generated by immunoSEQ multiplex PCR, the TCRdb table keeps only in-frame clones and is missing some. The sample carries over 60,000 clones, 70% to 80% recorded once. Sequencing was performed on PBMCs. Source of these receptors: a man aged 18-30 years in good health and CMV-seronegative.

The rearrangement joins TRBV29-1 to TRBJ1-3; 7 bases line up with TRBD1. The V and J ends lost 4 bases and 4 bases, in that order; junction bases with no gene match: 7. Germline CDR1 and CDR2: SQVTM and ANQGSEA. This CDR3 region has 14 residues. The chain's CDR3 is CSVVGRDSGNTIYF. CDR3 DNA sequence: TGCAGCGTTGTGGGACGGGACAGCGGAAACACCATATATTTT.

CDR3 nucleotides: TGTGCCAGCAGCTTGGACGGCGGGGGGGCCACAGATACGCAGTATTTT. Its protein is CASSLDGGGATDTQYF. This chain connects TRBV5-4 to TRBJ2-3, with 9 bases fitting TRBD2. CDR1 and CDR2 (germline): SGHNT, YYREEE (reference sequence). Trimming took 0 bases from V and 2 from J; bases not matched to a gene: 4. The CDR3 is 16 residues long.

V usage is TRBV21-1 and J usage is TRBJ2-7; no DNA check was done on the table's D call, TRBD2. TRBV21-1 is designated a pseudogene. The CDR3 runs 16 residues. CDR3 protein: CASSKKRLAGSYEQYF. The CDR3 bases are TGTGCCAGCAGCAAAAAAAGACTAGCGGGGTCCTACGAGCAGTACTTC.

The chain uses TRBV7-8 and TRBJ1-2, with a tentative D call TRBD1 (5 bases). This CDR3 has 14 amino acids. The germline V gene encodes CDR1 SGHVS and CDR2 FQNEAQ. V lost 1 base and J lost 2, with 8 bases in between. CDR3 DNA sequence: TGTGCCAGCAGCTTAGTGGCAGGGAACTATGGCTACACCTTC. The encoded protein is CASSLVAGNYGYTF. The full variable domain, its missing parts supplied by reference TRBV7-8 and TRBJ1-2, is GAGVSQSPRYKVAKRGQDVALRCDPISGHVSLFWYQQALGQGPEFLTYFQNEAQLDKSGLPSDRFFAERPEGSVSTLKIQRTQQEDSAVYLCASSLVAGNYGYTFGSGTRLTVV.

The chain employs TRBV15 and TRBJ2-3; tentatively, D is TRBD2 (7 bases). The CDR3 is made up of 17 amino acids. The germline gives CDR1 LNHNV, CDR2 YYDKDF (reference sequence). The V and J ends lost 2 bases and 0 bases respectively, with 15 bases between them. This CDR3 reads CATSRKRGGTSTDTQYF. In DNA form, the CDR3 reads TGTGCCACCAGCAGAAAAAGGGGGGGGACTAGCACAGATACGCAGTATTTT.

The CDR3 bases are TGTGCCAGCAGCGTTGGGACTAGCGCTCCCCAGGGTTACAATGAGCAGTTCTTC. This codes for CASSVGTSAPQGYNEQFF. The chain carries TRBV5-6 and TRBJ2-1; the match to TRBD2 covers 10 bases. CDR3 length: 18 amino acids. J was trimmed by 4 bases and V by 4 bases; bases with no gene match: 14. CDR1 is SGHDT and CDR2 is YYEEEE in the germline V gene.

The chain couples TRBV11-2 to TRBJ1-3; tentatively, D is TRBD1 (5 bases). V gave up 0 bases and J gave up 4 bases, with 16 bases separating them. Germline lookup yields CDR1 SGHAT and CDR2 FQNNGV. The CDR3 runs to 17 residues. For the CDR3, the DNA is TGTGCCAGCAGCTTAGATCCCCCAGGGCTCGAAGGAAACACCATATATTTT. This encodes CASSLDPPGLEGNTIYF. The complete variable domain, with remaining parts taken from reference TRBV11-2 and TRBJ1-3, reads EAGVAQSPRYKIIEKRQSVAFWCNPISGHATLYWYQQILGQGPKLLIQFQNNGVVDDSQLPKDRFSAERLKGVDSTLKIQPAKLEDSAVYLCASSLDPPGLEGNTIYFGEGSWLTVV.

This clone was detected only once. This CDR3 is CASSLLAGAAYEQYF. The CDR3 DNA is TGTGCCAGCAGCTTACTTGCAGGGGCCGCCTACGAGCAGTACTTC. The chain employs TRBV7-6 and TRBJ2-7; possibly TRBD1 for D (6 bases). Deletions cut 2 bases from V and 2 bases from J, with 13 bases between. Germline V gene lookup returns CDR1 SGHVS and CDR2 FNYEAQ. This CDR3 spans 15 amino acids.

The V and J genes are TRBV28 and TRBJ2-1, with D possibly TRBD1 on 6 matching bases. CDR1 and CDR2 from the germline V gene are MDHEN and SYDVKM. V lost 3 bases to trimming and J lost 0 bases, with 12 bases between them. There are 16 residues in the CDR3. The CDR3 coding sequence is TGTGCCAGCAGTTTCGACGAGGGGGACTCCTACAATGAGCAGTTCTTC. This encodes CASSFDEGDSYNEQFF. Supplemented by reference TRBV28 and TRBJ2-1, the full variable domain reads DVKVTQSSRYLVKRTGEKVFLECVQDMDHENMFWYRQDPGLGLRLIYFSYDVKMKEKGDIPEGYSVSREKKERFSLILESASTNQTSMYLCASSFDEGDSYNEQFFGPGTRLTVL.

The chain uses TRBV11-3 and TRBJ2-2; 8 bases match TRBD1. Germline lookup yields CDR1 SGHNT and CDR2 YENEEA. The CDR3 is 16 amino acids. Germline trimming cut 3 bases from V and 1 base from J; bases unmatched to any gene: 4. The CDR3 loop is CASSLAGGMNTGELFF. CDR3 bases: TGTGCCAGCAGCTTGGCAGGGGGCATGAACACCGGGGAGCTGTTTTTT.

J is TRBJ1-4 and V is TRBV5-4, with no clear D. The CDR3 has 15 amino acids. Germline lookup yields CDR1 SGHNT and CDR2 YYREEE (reference sequence). Deletions cut 1 base from V and 2 bases from J, with 9 bases between. This CDR3 is CASSLWGATNEKLFF. The CDR3 nucleotides read TGTGCCAGCAGCTTGTGGGGAGCTACTAATGAAAAACTGTTTTTT.

The chain couples TRBV6-5 to TRBJ2-7; 10 nucleotides agree with TRBD1. Germline lookup yields CDR1 MNHEY and CDR2 SVGAGI. With 6 bases clipped from V and 7 bases from J, the junction kept 12 bases outside the gene matches. The CDR3 runs 15 residues. The CDR3: CASRPYRDRGDEQYF. The CDR3 DNA reads TGTGCCAGCAGACCTTACCGGGACAGGGGCGATGAGCAGTACTTC.

The V gene is TRBV11-2, the J gene TRBJ2-1, with 9 bases that match TRBD2. The CDR3 has 19 residues. The trim removed 5 bases at V and 6 bases at J, leaving 20 bases unmatched. Germline loops: CDR1 SGHAT, CDR2 FQNNGV. CDR3 protein: CASSTPQRGVSMMGNEQFF. CDR3 sequence (DNA): TGTGCCAGCAGCACCCCCCAGCGGGGGGTATCTATGATGGGCAATGAGCAGTTCTTC.

This clone was found a few times. The rearrangement uses TRBV4-2 and TRBJ2-5, with no clear D. The CDR3 consists of 13 residues. The germline V gene has CDR1 LGHNA and CDR2 YNFKEQ. With 1 base removed from V and 3 bases from J, the gap between germline ends came to 6 bases. The CDR3 loop is CASSQGLEETQYF. The DNA for the CDR3 is TGTGCCAGCAGCCAAGGACTGGAAGAGACCCAGTACTTC.

The gene calls are TRBV7-3 and TRBJ2-3, with TRBD2 identical over 13 bases. Germline loops: CDR1 SGHTA, CDR2 FQGTGA. The CDR3 is made up of 16 amino acids. V lost 3 bases to trimming and J lost 1 base; unmatched junction nucleotides: 1. The CDR3 reads CASSFGLAGGTDTQYF. In DNA form, the CDR3 reads TGTGCCAGCAGCTTCGGACTAGCGGGGGGCACAGATACGCAGTATTTT. The variable domain in full, completed from reference TRBV7-3 and TRBJ2-3, reads GAGVSQTPSNKVTEKGKYVELRCDPISGHTALYWYRQSLGQGPEFLIYFQGTGAADDSGLPNDRFFAVRPEGSVSTLKIQRTERGDSAVYLCASSFGLAGGTDTQYFGPGTRLTVL.

V is TRBV15 and J is TRBJ2-2; TRBD2 aligns across 11 bases. Per germline, CDR1 LNHNV and CDR2 YYDKDF (reference sequence). V gave up 1 base and J gave up 4 bases; unmatched junction bases: 5. This CDR3 has 17 amino acids. The DNA for the CDR3 is TGTGCCACCAGCAGAGGGTCCACTAGCGGGGGCACCGGGGAGCTGTTTTTT. It translates to CATSRGSTSGGTGELFF. Using reference TRBV15 and TRBJ2-2 for the parts outside the CDR3, the full variable domain is DAMVIQNPRYQVTQFGKPVTLSCSQTLNHNVMYWYQQKSSQAPKLLFHYYDKDFNNEADTPDNFQSRRPNTSFCFLDIRSPGLGDTAMYLCATSRGSTSGGTGELFFGEGSRLTVL.

The V and J genes are TRBV30 and TRBJ2-5; unclear D gene. The assigned J gene may be wrong: the sequence end matches TRBJ2-7 better. Per the germline V gene, CDR1 is GTSNPN and CDR2 is SVGIG (reference sequence). CDR3 size: 12 residues. The CDR3 sequence: CAFTESSYEQYF. CDR3 bases: TGTGCCTTTACAGAGAGCTCCTACGAGCAGTACTTC.

V and J are TRBV7-8 and TRBJ2-7; D is perhaps TRBD2 (5 bases). Deletions cut 0 bases from V and 6 bases from J, with 15 bases between. Germline values: CDR1 SGHVS, CDR2 FQNEAQ. CDR3 length: 15 residues. CDR3: CASSLAASETTEQYF. Written as DNA, the CDR3 is TGTGCCAGCAGCTTAGCTGCGAGCGAGACTACCGAGCAGTACTTC.

The rearrangement joins TRBV5-1 to TRBJ1-2; D might be TRBD1 (5 bases). This CDR3 region has 14 residues. Looked up from germline, CDR1 is SGHRS and CDR2 is YFSETQ. Trimming pared 9 bases from V and 2 bases from J, leaving 17 bases between. CDR3 sequence reads: CATRVRTTNYGYTF. CDR3 DNA: TGCGCCACCCGCGTGAGGACAACAAACTATGGCTACACCTTC.

The CDR3, as DNA: TGTGCCACCAGCAGAGAAAGGGGTCCGGGACAGACACGAGAGACCCAGTACTTC. This encodes CATSRERGPGQTRETQYF. The V call is TRBV15, the J call TRBJ2-5, with TRBD1 matching over 7 bases. In germline, CDR1 is LNHNV, CDR2 YYDKDF (reference sequence). Losses at the gene ends were 0 bases for V and 4 bases for J; bases not matched to a gene: 14. CDR3 length: 18 amino acids.